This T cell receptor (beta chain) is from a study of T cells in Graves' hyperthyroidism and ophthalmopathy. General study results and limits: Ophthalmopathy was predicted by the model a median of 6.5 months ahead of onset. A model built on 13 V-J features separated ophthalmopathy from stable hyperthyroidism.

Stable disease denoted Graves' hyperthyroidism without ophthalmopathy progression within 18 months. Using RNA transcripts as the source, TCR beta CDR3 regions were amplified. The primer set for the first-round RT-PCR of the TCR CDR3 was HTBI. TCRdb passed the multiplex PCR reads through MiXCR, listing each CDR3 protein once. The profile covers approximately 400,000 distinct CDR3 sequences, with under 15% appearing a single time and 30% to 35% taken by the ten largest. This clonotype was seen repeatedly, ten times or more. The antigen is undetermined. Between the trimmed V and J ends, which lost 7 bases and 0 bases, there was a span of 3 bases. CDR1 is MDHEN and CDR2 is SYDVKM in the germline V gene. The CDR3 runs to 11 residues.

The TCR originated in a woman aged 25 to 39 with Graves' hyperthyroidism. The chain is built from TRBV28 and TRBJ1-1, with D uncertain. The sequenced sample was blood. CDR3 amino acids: CASMLNTEAFF. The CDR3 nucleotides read TGTGCCAGCATGTTGAACACTGAAGCTTTCTTT.